This T cell receptor (beta chain) was found in a study of T cell repertoires in cytomegalovirus infection. Study overall: Use of recently identified HLA-C-restricted and well-studied HLA-B-restricted CMV epitopes was part of the study. An indication of both CMV infection and matching HLA type came from public TCR beta signatures.

General study points: The cumulative frequency of public TCR beta families identified carriers of CMV plus the relevant HLA. Across the ex vivo response, the dominant clonotypes were HLA-C-restricted CMV-specific TCR beta clonotypes.

There are a few counts of this clonotype. Its antigen remains unknown. TCRdb analysed the reads with MiXCR anew, one entry per CDR3 protein. This repertoire shows tens of thousands of distinct CDR3 sequences, about 26% found once; its top ten account for roughly 60%. Germline V gene sequence: CDR1 SGDLS, CDR2 YYNGEE. This CDR3 spans 15 amino acids. V lost 4 bases, J lost 7 bases, and 10 bases stayed unmatched. The clonotype originates from a human donor in good health (CMV status not recorded). Some clones in this sample may be carry-over from other donors' samples. The gene calls are TRBV9 and TRBJ2-1, with 8 bases matching TRBD2. Source: CD8+ T cells from cultured PBMCs, taken from culture after CMV antigen stimulation. The CDR3 sequence is CASSPGAGAFNEQFF. The DNA of the CDR3 is TGTGCCAGCAGCCCAGGAGCGGGAGCCTTTAATGAGCAGTTCTTC.